The 32 T cell receptor beta chains presented below share a single source sample, sequenced in a study of metastatic and nonmetastatic thyroid tumors. Every patient underwent thyroid surgery untreated. TCRdb reanalyzed the PCR reads with MiXCR. The sample carries 7,000 to 9,500 clones, about 20% recorded once. Sequenced input: adjacent normal tissue. Receptors were obtained from a female donor with papillary thyroid cancer or a benign thyroid nodule (not recorded which). Some clones in this sample may be carry-over from other donors' samples.

V usage is TRBV7-1 and J usage is TRBJ1-6, with 8 bases identical to TRBD1. TRBV7-1 is an ORF; its function is uncertain. Trimming cost V 5 bases and J 0 bases; bases outside gene matches: 21. This CDR3 is 22 amino acids long. The CDR3 reads CASSPFRIFETGGSSYNSPLHF. CDR3 coding DNA: TGTGCCAGCAGCCCATTTCGTATCTTCGAAACAGGGGGGAGCTCCTATAATTCACCCCTCCACTTT.

The chain couples TRBV6-2 or TRBV6-3 to TRBJ2-7, with 14 nucleotides matching TRBD2. Germline-derived CDR1 and CDR2 are MNHEY and SVGEGT. This CDR3 is 19 amino acids long. The V gene end was trimmed by 3 bases and the J gene end by 0 bases; junction bases not matched to a gene: 10. The CDR3 protein is CASSYKTSGRGTTSYEQYF. CDR3 bases: TGTGCCAGCAGTTATAAGACTAGCGGGAGGGGTACCACCTCCTACGAGCAGTACTTC.

On this clone itself: The conserved closing phenylalanine or tryptophan is absent in this CDR3, likely reflecting a read error. The DNA is omitted, as the CDR3 cannot be located on it reliably, and the CDR3 follows TCRdb's listing. The chain is built from TRBV11-2 and TRBJ2-1. Germline V gene lookup returns CDR1 SGHAT and CDR2 FQNNGV. Termini included, the CDR3 measures 15 amino acids. The CDR3 is CASSLATGNYNEKLL.

There are many counts of this clone. Other DNA sequences within the sample encode an identical CDR3. The V and J genes are TRBV3-1 and TRBJ1-6, with TRBD1 matching 10 bases. The CDR3 has 14 residues. The ends lost 4 bases at V and 8 bases at J; junction bases unmatched: 2. Per germline, CDR1 LGHDT and CDR2 YNNKEL (reference sequence). CDR3 sequence reads: CASSLGTGDSPLHF. CDR3 coding DNA: TGTGCCAGCAGCCTCGGGACAGGGGATTCACCCCTCCACTTT.

This clone was detected ten times or more. The CDR3 nucleotides are TGTGCCAGCAGCGTAGGATCCAGCGGGACTAGCACAGATACGCAGTATTTT. The encoded protein is CASSVGSSGTSTDTQYF. The chain uses TRBV9 and TRBJ2-3, with TRBD2 matching over 7 bases. The CDR3 runs to 17 residues. With V trimmed by 0 bases and J by 0 bases, 7 bases remained unmatched. Looked up from germline, CDR1 is SGDLS and CDR2 is YYNGEE.

Ten or more counts support this clone. The chain joins TRBV11-2 to TRBJ2-2, with D possibly matching TRBD2 (6 bases). There are 15 residues in the CDR3. V was trimmed by 0 bases and J by 6 bases, leaving 11 bases between them. Germline CDR1 is SGHAT and CDR2 is FQNNGV. CDR3 sequence (DNA): TGTGCCAGCAGCTTAGATACTGGGGGGTCCGGGGAGCTGTTTTTT. Its protein is CASSLDTGGSGELFF.

By sample fraction, this clone is medium-sized. The J gene is TRBJ2-7, the V gene TRBV7-2; D is ambiguous. The ends were cut back, 1 base at V and 3 bases at J, with 7 bases in the middle. Germline CDR1 SGHTA, CDR2 FQGNSA. CDR3 length: 13 amino acids. The CDR3 region is CASSLDGRYEQYF. The CDR3 nucleotides read TGTGCCAGCAGCTTAGATGGTCGCTACGAGCAGTACTTC.

DNA of the CDR3: TGTGCCAGCAGTTTTAGGAGGCCTAGCGGGGGGGCCGCCAAAAACATTCAGTACTTC. Translation gives CASSFRRPSGGAAKNIQYF. This chain links TRBV12-3 or TRBV12-4 with TRBJ2-4; the match to TRBD2 covers 12 bases. The CDR3 sequence is 19 residues long. Trimming took 3 bases from V and 1 from J; bases not matched to a gene: 10.

This clone was seen many times. The CDR3 loop reads CASSLQGMGTEAFF. The CDR3 DNA reads TGTGCCAGCTCACTTCAGGGGATGGGCACTGAAGCTTTCTTT. This chain joins TRBV18 and TRBJ1-1, with D possibly TRBD1 on 6 matching bases. The CDR3 has 14 amino acids. The V gene's germline CDR1 is KGHSH and CDR2 LQKENI. Trimming removed 4 bases from V and 4 bases from J, with 13 bases in between.

This clone has at least ten counts. The chain links TRBV20-1 to TRBJ1-1; TRBD1 might be the D (5 bases). The CDR3 extends over 16 amino acids. Trimming took 4 bases from V and 0 from J, leaving 18 bases between them. Germline V CDR1 and CDR2: DFQATT, SNEGSKA (reference sequence). This CDR3 is CSATDPGRGMNTEAFF. As DNA, the CDR3 is TGCAGTGCTACTGACCCAGGACGGGGCATGAACACTGAAGCTTTCTTT.

In its sample, this clone was seen a few times. The DNA for the CDR3 is TGTGCCAGCAGCTCATCCACTGAAGCTTTCTTT. Its translation: CASSSSTEAFF. This chain joins TRBV7-9 and TRBJ1-1, with unresolved D. V lost 4 bases and J lost 4, with 4 bases in between. CDR1 and CDR2 from the germline V gene are SEHNR and FQNEAQ (reference sequence). There are 11 residues in the CDR3.

In its sample, this clone is medium-sized. V gene TRBV19 combines with J gene TRBJ2-2, with D perhaps being TRBD1 or TRBD2 (5 bases each). Per the germline V gene, CDR1 is LNHDA and CDR2 is SQIVND (reference sequence). V shed 3 bases and J shed 2 bases, with 10 bases lying between them. This CDR3 contains 15 residues. The CDR3 nucleotides read TGTGCCAGTAGTATCGGGACGACTAACACCGGGGAGCTGTTTTTT. Translation gives CASSIGTTNTGELFF.

The table lists this clone with a few counts. This chain links TRBV6-2 or TRBV6-3 with TRBJ2-1; D ambiguous. The CDR3 runs to 15 residues. Germline V gives CDR1 MNHEY, CDR2 SVGEGT. The V gene lost 0 bases and the J gene lost 6 bases, with 12 bases spanning the gap. The CDR3 region is CASSYSTSNPNEQFF. Here the CDR3 DNA reads TGTGCCAGCAGTTACTCGACGTCGAACCCCAATGAGCAGTTCTTC.

About this clone: This may be a read error, as it is one base from a much larger clone. Within the sample, other DNA sequences also encode this same CDR3. The chain is built from TRBV20-1 and TRBJ1-1, with 10 bases matching TRBD1. V dropped 2 bases and J dropped 8; count of bases not matched to a gene: 11. The CDR3 runs to 15 residues. Germline V gives CDR1 DFQATT, CDR2 SNEGSKA (reference sequence). The CDR3 DNA follows: TGCAGTGCTAGAAATACGGACAGGGGGATTACCGAAGCTTTCTTT. Protein product: CSARNTDRGITEAFF.

This sequence joins TRBV14 and TRBJ2-2; maybe TRBD1 (6 bases). Germline CDR1 SGHDN, CDR2 FVKESK. Trimming took 0 bases from V and 6 from J, leaving 23 bases between them. The CDR3 extends over 19 amino acids. DNA for the CDR3: TGTGCCAGCAGCCAAGATCATCTTTCGGGCAGGGGCTACGCCGGGGAGCTGTTTTTT. It specifies CASSQDHLSGRGYAGELFF.

By frequency in the sample, this clone is medium-sized (0.01 to 0.1%). V gene TRBV6-2 or TRBV6-3 combines with J gene TRBJ1-5, with D tentatively TRBD1 (5 bases). V gave up 4 bases and J gave up 6 bases, with 13 bases separating them. In germline, CDR1 is MNHEY, CDR2 SVGEGT. CDR3 length: 14 residues. Here the CDR3 reads CASSSNRGGQPQHF. The CDR3 DNA sequence: TGTGCCAGCAGTTCCAACCGGGGGGGTCAGCCCCAGCATTTT.

Concerning this clone: Compared with germline, one end of the junction differs, possibly owing to a read error. This sample also contains other DNA sequences that code for the same CDR3. The V call is TRBV20-1, the J call TRBJ2-7; 7 nucleotides agree with TRBD1. Per germline, CDR1 DFQATT and CDR2 SNEGSKA (reference sequence). This CDR3 comprises 14 residues. The CDR3 region has the DNA TGCAGTGCTAGGCGGCAGACAGGGACGAACGAGCAGTACTTT. Its translation: CSARRQTGTNEQYF.

This clone was detected once. The V gene is TRBV9, the J gene TRBJ1-4; 9 bases line up with TRBD1. V was clipped by 4 bases and J by 8 bases; unmatched bases: 6. Germline V gives CDR1 SGDLS, CDR2 YYNGEE. The CDR3 loop spans 14 amino acids. CDR3 sequence: CASSLGQGLEKLFF. In DNA, the CDR3 is TGTGCCAGCAGCTTGGGACAGGGACTCGAAAAACTGTTTTTT.

There are many counts of this clone. This may come from a read error, since a much larger clone is one base off. This chain connects TRBV6-1 to TRBJ2-1; D possibly corresponds to TRBD1 (5 bases). The CDR3 consists of 14 residues. Germline CDR1 is MNHNS and CDR2 is SASEGT. CDR3 coding DNA: TGTGCCAGCAGTTCACAGGAGACCTACGATGAGCAGTTCTTC. It codes for CASSSQETYDEQFF.

This clone qualifies as medium-sized. This chain connects TRBV5-1 to TRBJ2-7; 10 bases fit TRBD2. The germline CDR1 and CDR2 sequences are SGHRS and YFSETQ. The CDR3 totals 14 residues. J was trimmed by 4 bases and V by 1 base; bases with no gene match: 2. This CDR3 reads CASSLPSGGYEQYF. The CDR3 coding sequence is TGCGCCAGCAGCTTGCCTAGCGGGGGATACGAGCAGTACTTC. The full variable domain, rest sourced from reference TRBV5-1 and TRBJ2-7, is KAGVTQTPRYLIKTRGQQVTLSCSPISGHRSVSWYQQTPGQGLQFLFEYFSETQRNKGNFPGRFSGRQFSNSRSEMNVSTLELGDSALYLCASSLPSGGYEQYFGPGTRLTVT.

The table lists this clone with many counts. The V call is TRBV20-1, the J call TRBJ2-3; 8 bases map to TRBD2. V trimming: 3 bases; J trimming: 6 bases; junction bases outside the gene matches: 11. Germline V gene sequence: CDR1 DFQATT, CDR2 SNEGSKA (reference sequence). The CDR3 loop spans 15 amino acids. Here the CDR3 reads CSASGGGPRSDTQYF. Written as DNA, the CDR3 is TGCAGTGCTAGCGGGGGGGGCCCCCGATCGGATACGCAGTATTTT.

The chain uses TRBV19 and TRBJ1-5; 11 bases are a match to TRBD1. CDR1 and CDR2 from the germline V gene are LNHDA and SQIVND (reference sequence). V gave up 8 bases and J gave up 4 bases; unmatched junction bases: 10. The CDR3 covers 16 residues. DNA for the CDR3: TGTGCCAGTCGATGGGACAGGGGGGTAGAGAATCAGCCCCAGCATTTT. It encodes CASRWDRGVENQPQHF.

In this sample, this clone is medium-sized (0.01 to 0.1%). The chain has TRBV28 and TRBJ2-1; TRBD2 agrees at 10 bases. CDR1 is MDHEN and CDR2 is SYDVKM in the germline V gene. After removal of 7 bases from V and 7 bases from J, the junction contained 7 bases not matched to a gene. This CDR3 is built from 14 residues. The DNA of the CDR3 is TGTGCCAGCAACGCGGGACTAGCGCGAAATGAGCAGTTCTTC. Protein product: CASNAGLARNEQFF.

This clone was counted many times. The gene calls are TRBV5-6 and TRBJ1-1; no reliable D call. V lost 4 bases and J 1 base, leaving 14 bases between the germline ends. CDR3 size: 15 residues. Germline loops: CDR1 SGHDT, CDR2 YYEEEE. The CDR3 sequence: CASSPEGRKNTEAFF. The DNA for the CDR3 is TGTGCCAGCAGCCCCGAGGGCAGAAAGAACACTGAAGCTTTCTTT.

This clone was picked up many times. The chain combines TRBV3-1 with TRBJ2-7, with 14 positions matching TRBD2. Per the germline V gene, CDR1 is LGHDT and CDR2 is YNNKEL (reference sequence). Unmatched junction bases numbered 3, after V lost 4 bases and J lost 4 bases. This CDR3 is 15 amino acids long. CDR3 protein: CASSLRLAGGYEQYF. The DNA of the CDR3 is TGTGCCAGCAGCCTCCGACTAGCGGGAGGGTACGAGCAGTACTTC.

In its sample, this clone was seen many times. The chain uses TRBV27 and TRBJ1-2, with D tentatively TRBD1 (5 bases). Germline CDR1 MNHEY, CDR2 SMNVEV (reference sequence). This CDR3 has 14 residues. Trimming took 1 base from V and 3 from J, leaving 9 bases between them. The CDR3 DNA reads as TGTGCCAGCAGTTTATTGGGGGGGGACTATGGCTACACCTTC. This gives the protein CASSLLGGDYGYTF.

This clone rates as medium-sized (0.01 to 0.1%). This rearrangement joins TRBV6-1 to TRBJ1-5; no clear D gene. The V end was cut by 6 bases, the J end by 0 bases, with 12 bases between. This CDR3 is built from 15 residues. The germline gives CDR1 MNHNS, CDR2 SASEGT. CDR3 sequence (DNA): TGTGCCAGCAGACCAGGTCCCTTTAGCAATCAGCCCCAGCATTTT. Translation gives CASRPGPFSNQPQHF.

This clone qualifies as medium-sized (0.01 to 0.1%). This chain joins TRBV2 and TRBJ2-7; TRBD1 or TRBD2 may be the D gene (5 bases each). This CDR3 has 14 residues. Germline V gene data show CDR1 as SNHLY and CDR2 as FYNNEI. Trimming cost V 2 bases and J 5 bases, with 13 bases left between them. Written as DNA, the CDR3 is TGTGCCAGCAGTGAATTCAGAAGGGACCACGAGCAGTACTTC. This encodes CASSEFRRDHEQYF.

This clone has ten or more counts. The chain uses TRBV9 and TRBJ1-2, with D uncertain. Germline CDR1 and CDR2: SGDLS and YYNGEE. The CDR3 is 15 residues long. Deletions cut 4 bases from V and 8 bases from J, with 21 bases between. In DNA form, the CDR3 reads TGTGCCAGCAGCCTCCGTAAGGGTAGAGAGGAGGGCTACACCTTC. Residues: CASSLRKGREEGYTF. The variable domain in full, with the rest retrieved from reference TRBV9 and TRBJ1-2, is DSGVTQTPKHLITATGQRVTLRCSPRSGDLSVYWYQQSLDQGLQFLIQYYNGEERAKGNILERFSAQQFPDLHSELNLSSLELGDSALYFCASSLRKGREEGYTFGSGTRLTVV.

This clone was seen repeatedly, ten times or more. The rearrangement uses TRBV10-3 and TRBJ2-2, with D unclear. The germline V and J ends were trimmed by 0 bases and 4 bases, with 12 bases remaining between them. The CDR3 runs 16 residues. CDR1 ENHRY and CDR2 SYGVKD come from the germline V gene. The CDR3 reads CAISESWEGGTGELFF. The CDR3 bases are TGTGCCATCAGTGAGTCTTGGGAAGGTGGCACCGGGGAGCTGTTTTTT.

This clone qualifies as medium-sized. The V and J genes are TRBV19 and TRBJ2-3, with 11 nucleotides matching TRBD1. The ends lost 6 bases at V and 5 bases at J; junction bases unmatched: 4. The CDR3 has 14 residues. Germline assignment: CDR1 LNHDA and CDR2 SQIVND (reference sequence). The CDR3 spells CASRDRGHVDTQYF. The CDR3 DNA follows: TGTGCCAGTAGGGACAGGGGGCATGTAGATACGCAGTATTTT. The full variable domain, in which reference TRBV19 and TRBJ2-3 provide the parts outside the CDR3, is DGGITQSPKYLFRKEGQNVTLSCEQNLNHDAMYWYRQDPGQGLRLIYYSQIVNDFQKGDIAEGYSVSREKKESFPLTVTSAQKNPTAFYLCASRDRGHVDTQYFGPGTRLTVL.

This clone has a count of ten or more. This could be a read error, since a much larger clone is one nucleotide away. This same CDR3 is encoded by further DNA sequences in the sample. The chain joins TRBV20-1 to TRBJ1-6; D call uncertain. The CDR3 covers 12 residues. Germline CDR1 DFQATT, CDR2 SNEGSKA (reference sequence). Trimming pared 7 bases from V and 7 bases from J, leaving 11 bases between. CDR3 DNA sequence: TGCAGTGTTCCGGCGAGAAATTCACCCCTCCACTTT. Translated: CSVPARNSPLHF.